The clone carrying this T cell receptor (beta chain) was counted only a few times. This sample stems from a study of T cells after yellow fever vaccination. TCRdb re-analysed the 5' RACE reads in MiXCR, keeping a single row per CDR3 protein. The sample lists around 320,000 distinct CDR3 sequences, 8.7% occurring once. The input for sequencing was CD4+ T cells sorted from PBMCs, taken 5 days after the yellow fever booster vaccination. This TCR was recovered from a man younger than 35 who received the YFV17D yellow fever vaccine.

The CDR3 spells CASSEGANTQPQHF. DNA of the CDR3: TGTGCCAGCTCCGAGGGGGCCAACACTCAGCCCCAGCATTTT. V is TRBV6-2 or TRBV6-3 and J is TRBJ1-5; 7 bases agree with TRBD1. The junction had 10 bases not matched to a gene; V was cut back by 8 bases and J by 6 bases. Germline CDR1 reads MNHEY; CDR2 reads SVGEGT. This CDR3 spans 14 amino acids.